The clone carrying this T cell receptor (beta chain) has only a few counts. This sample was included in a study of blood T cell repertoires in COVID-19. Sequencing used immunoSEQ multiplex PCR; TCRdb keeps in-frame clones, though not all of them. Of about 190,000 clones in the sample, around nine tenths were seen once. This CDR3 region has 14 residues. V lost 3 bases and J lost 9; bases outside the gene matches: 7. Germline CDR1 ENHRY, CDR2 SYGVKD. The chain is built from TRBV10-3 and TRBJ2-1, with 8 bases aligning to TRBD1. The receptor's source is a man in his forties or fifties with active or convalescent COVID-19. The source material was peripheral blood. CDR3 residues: CAISDPDRGGEQFF. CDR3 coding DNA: TGTGCCATCAGTGACCCCGACAGGGGCGGTGAGCAGTTCTTC.